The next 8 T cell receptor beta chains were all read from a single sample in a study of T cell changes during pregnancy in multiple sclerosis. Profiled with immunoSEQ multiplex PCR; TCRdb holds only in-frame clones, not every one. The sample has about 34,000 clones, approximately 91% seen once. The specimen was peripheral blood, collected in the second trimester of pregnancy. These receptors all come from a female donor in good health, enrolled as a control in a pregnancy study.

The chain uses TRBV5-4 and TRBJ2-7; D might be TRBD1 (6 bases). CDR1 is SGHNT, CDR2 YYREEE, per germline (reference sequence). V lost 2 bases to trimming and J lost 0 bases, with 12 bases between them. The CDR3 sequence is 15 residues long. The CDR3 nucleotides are TGTGCCAGCAGCTTAAGGGGGATCATCTCCTACGAGCAGTACTTC. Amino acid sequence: CASSLRGIISYEQYF.

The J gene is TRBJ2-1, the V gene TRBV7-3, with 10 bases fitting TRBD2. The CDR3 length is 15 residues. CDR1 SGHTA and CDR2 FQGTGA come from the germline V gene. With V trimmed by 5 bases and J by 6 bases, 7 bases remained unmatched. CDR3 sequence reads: CASSMSGGAINEQFF. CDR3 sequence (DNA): TGTGCCAGCAGCATGAGCGGGGGGGCCATCAATGAGCAGTTCTTC.

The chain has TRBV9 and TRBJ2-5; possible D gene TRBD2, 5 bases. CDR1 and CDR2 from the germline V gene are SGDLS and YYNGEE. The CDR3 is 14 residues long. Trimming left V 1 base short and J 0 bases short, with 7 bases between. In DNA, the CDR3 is TGTGCCAGCAGCGTAAGCGGCGACCAAGAGACCCAGTACTTC. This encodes CASSVSGDQETQYF.

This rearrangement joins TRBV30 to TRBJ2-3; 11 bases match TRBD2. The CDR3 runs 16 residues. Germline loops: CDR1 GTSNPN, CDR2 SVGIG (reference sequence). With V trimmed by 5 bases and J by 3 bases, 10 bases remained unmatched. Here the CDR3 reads CAWSTGTSGRTDTQYF. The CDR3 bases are TGTGCCTGGTCCACCGGGACTAGCGGACGTACAGATACGCAGTATTTT.

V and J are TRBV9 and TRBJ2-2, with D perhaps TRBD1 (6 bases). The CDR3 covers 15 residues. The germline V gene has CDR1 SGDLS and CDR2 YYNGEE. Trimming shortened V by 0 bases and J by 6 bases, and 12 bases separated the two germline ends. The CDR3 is CASSVGGRGAGELFF. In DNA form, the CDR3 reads TGTGCCAGCAGCGTAGGGGGCAGGGGCGCCGGGGAGCTGTTTTTT.

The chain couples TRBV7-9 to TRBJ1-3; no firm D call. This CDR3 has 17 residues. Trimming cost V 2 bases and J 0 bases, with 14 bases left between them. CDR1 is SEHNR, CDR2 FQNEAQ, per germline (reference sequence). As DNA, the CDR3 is TGTGCCAGCAGCTTATTCAGCGGATTCAGCTCTGGAAACACCATATATTTT. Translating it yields CASSLFSGFSSGNTIYF.

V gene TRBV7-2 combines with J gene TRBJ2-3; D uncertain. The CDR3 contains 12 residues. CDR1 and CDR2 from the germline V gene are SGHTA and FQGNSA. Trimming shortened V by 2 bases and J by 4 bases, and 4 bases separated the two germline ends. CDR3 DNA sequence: TGTGCCAGCAGCTTAACGGCAGATACGCAGTATTTT. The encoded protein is CASSLTADTQYF.

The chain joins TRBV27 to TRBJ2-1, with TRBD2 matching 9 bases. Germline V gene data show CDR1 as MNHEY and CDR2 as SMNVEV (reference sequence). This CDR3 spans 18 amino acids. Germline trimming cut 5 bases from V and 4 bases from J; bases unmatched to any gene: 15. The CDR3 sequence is CASSPHLGPSGTYNEQFF. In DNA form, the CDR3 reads TGTGCCAGCAGTCCGCACCTGGGGCCTAGCGGGACTTACAATGAGCAGTTCTTC.